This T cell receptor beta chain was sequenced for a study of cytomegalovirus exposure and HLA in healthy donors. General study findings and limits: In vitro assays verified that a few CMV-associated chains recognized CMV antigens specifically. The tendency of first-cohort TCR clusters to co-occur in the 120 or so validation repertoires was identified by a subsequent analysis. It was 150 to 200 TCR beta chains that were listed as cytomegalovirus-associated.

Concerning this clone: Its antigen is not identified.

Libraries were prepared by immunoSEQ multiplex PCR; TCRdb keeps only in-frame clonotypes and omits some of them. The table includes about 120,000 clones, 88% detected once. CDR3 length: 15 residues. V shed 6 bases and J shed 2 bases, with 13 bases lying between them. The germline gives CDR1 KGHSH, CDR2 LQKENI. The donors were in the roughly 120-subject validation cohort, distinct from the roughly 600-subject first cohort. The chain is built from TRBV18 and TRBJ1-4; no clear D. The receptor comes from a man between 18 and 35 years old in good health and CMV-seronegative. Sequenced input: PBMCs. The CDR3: CASSREEATNEKLFF. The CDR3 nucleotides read TGTGCCAGCTCCCGTGAGGAGGCTACTAATGAAAAACTGTTTTTT. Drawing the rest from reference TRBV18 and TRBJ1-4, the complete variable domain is NAGVMQNPRHLVRRRGQEARLRCSPMKGHSHVYWYRQLPEEGLKFMVYLQKENIIDESGMPKERFSAEFPKEGPSILRIQQVVRGDSAAYFCASSREEATNEKLFFGSGTQLSVL.